This paragraph reports one T cell receptor beta chain. No antigen is known for it. The PCR used 60 Vbeta and 13 Jbeta primers. Using immunoSEQ multiplex PCR, the repertoire was profiled, and TCRdb retains in-frame clones only, with some absent. The top ten hold under 5% of the sample, which has approximately 160,000 clones, over 80% seen once. The data are from a study of cytomegalovirus exposure and HLA in healthy donors. Per the germline V gene, CDR1 is SGHDT and CDR2 is YYEEEE. The CDR3 contains 11 residues. Notes on the study in general: Across HLA loci, a later analysis found differing TCR association rates, with DRB1 most and HLA-C fewest.

This receptor was taken from a woman aged 45 to 65 in good health and CMV-seropositive. The sample was PBMCs. This sequence joins TRBV5-6 and TRBJ2-5; tentatively, D is TRBD1 (5 bases). The CDR3 nucleotides are TGTGCTCGCAGGGATCAAGAGACCCAGTACTTC. Protein: CARRDQETQYF.